Shown below are 28 T cell receptor beta chains from a single sample sequenced in a study of T cell clones after liver transplantation. Method: immunoSEQ multiplex PCR; TCRdb's copy keeps in-frame clones and lacks some. The sample consists of 9,000 to 10,000 clones, over 55% of them appearing once. This material consisted of CD8+ T cells from blood, taken at the approximately 15-month timepoint. The receptors were gathered from a human patient who received a liver transplant. Part of the T cell pool may stem from the graft donor.

The genes are TRBV6-5 and TRBJ1-5; the D gene is possibly TRBD1 (5 bases). V was cut by 6 bases and J by 4 bases, with 13 bases left in between. The germline CDR1 and CDR2 sequences are MNHEY and SVGAGI. The CDR3 totals 14 residues. CDR3 in DNA: TGTGCCAGCAGGGCGACAGATCCTAATCAGCCCCAGCATTTT. It encodes CASRATDPNQPQHF.

This clone showed up just a few times. The sample has other DNA sequences that encode this CDR3 too. This chain links TRBV15 with TRBJ1-1; D not certain. Germline V CDR1 and CDR2: LNHNV, YYDKDF (reference sequence). Trimming shortened V by 0 bases and J by 1 base, and 6 bases separated the two germline ends. The CDR3 sequence is 14 residues long. The DNA for the CDR3 is TGTGCCACCAGCAGAGATCGGGGGAACACTGAAGCTTTCTTT. Its translation: CATSRDRGNTEAFF.

This clone counts as medium-sized. The rearrangement uses TRBV4-1 and TRBJ1-4; 7 nucleotides match TRBD1. The CDR3 is 14 residues long. With 5 bases clipped from V and 8 bases from J, the junction kept 8 bases outside the gene matches. CDR1 is MGHRA, CDR2 YSYEKL, per germline. CDR3 sequence reads: CASSGGGFGEKLFF. In DNA, the CDR3 is TGCGCCAGCAGCGGAGGGGGCTTTGGAGAAAAACTGTTTTTT.

This sequence joins TRBV6-1 and TRBJ2-3; D perhaps matches TRBD2 (5 bases). CDR3 length: 13 residues. Trimming shortened V by 6 bases and J by 8 bases, and 15 bases separated the two germline ends. Germline V gives CDR1 MNHNS, CDR2 SASEGT. This CDR3 reads CASRSFDRGTQYF. The CDR3, as DNA: TGTGCCAGCAGAAGTTTTGACCGGGGTACGCAGTATTTT.

The chain has TRBV4-2 and TRBJ2-2, with 13 bases aligning to TRBD2. Germline lookup yields CDR1 LGHNA and CDR2 YNFKEQ. V shed 2 bases, J shed 6 bases, and the junction held 0 bases outside the gene matches. The CDR3 has 15 residues. CDR3 residues: CASSQTSGGAGELFF. The CDR3 region has the DNA TGTGCCAGCAGCCAAACTAGCGGGGGGGCCGGGGAGCTGTTTTTT.

The sample holds one count of this clone. The CDR3 DNA follows: TGTGCCAGCAGTTCCCGGGCCCCGGGGGGCAATCAGCCCCAGCATTTT. Translating gives CASSSRAPGGNQPQHF. V gene TRBV6-6 combines with J gene TRBJ1-5; a weak D match, TRBD1 (5 bases). The CDR3 totals 16 residues. Trimming removed 4 bases from V and 2 bases from J, with 15 bases in between. Germline loops: CDR1 MNHNY, CDR2 SVGAGI (reference sequence).

The gene calls are TRBV5-6 and TRBJ2-3; D remains unclear. The V gene's germline CDR1 is SGHDT and CDR2 YYEEEE. Trimming removed 0 bases from V and 2 bases from J, with 7 bases in between. The CDR3 consists of 14 residues. The CDR3 sequence: CASSLASITDTQYF. In DNA form, the CDR3 reads TGTGCCAGCAGCTTGGCTTCGATCACAGATACGCAGTATTTT.

The chain recombines TRBV6-5 with TRBJ2-7; D gene ambiguous. Trimming took off 4 bases at V and 6 bases at J, with 16 bases between the two ends. CDR3 size: 14 residues. From germline, CDR1 is MNHEY and CDR2 SVGAGI. As DNA, the CDR3 is TGTGCCAGCAGTTTCCCCCTCAACTTTGGCGAGCAGTACTTC. Protein sequence: CASSFPLNFGEQYF.

This CDR3 is CATSRDQELGEQYF. The CDR3, as DNA: TGTGCCACCAGCAGAGATCAGGAGCTAGGGGAGCAGTACTTC. V usage is TRBV15 and J usage is TRBJ2-7; D is unclear. Germline CDR1 and CDR2: LNHNV and YYDKDF (reference sequence). The V end lost 0 bases, the J end lost 7 bases, and 13 bases lay between the germline ends. There are 14 residues in the CDR3.

This clone was detected only a few times. The chain couples TRBV27 to TRBJ1-1, with 8 bases lining up with TRBD1. This CDR3 region has 14 residues. Trimming at V came to 7 bases and at J to 5 bases, leaving 9 bases not matched to a gene. Germline CDR1 MNHEY, CDR2 SMNVEV (reference sequence). CDR3 sequence: CASNHPGGSTEAFF. The CDR3 nucleotides read TGTGCCAGCAATCACCCAGGGGGCAGTACTGAAGCTTTCTTT.

The chain recombines TRBV27 with TRBJ2-7; unclear D gene. Trimming left V 6 bases short and J 3 bases short, with 18 bases between. Looked up from germline, CDR1 is MNHEY and CDR2 is SMNVEV (reference sequence). The CDR3 runs to 15 residues. The CDR3 region has the DNA TGTGCCAGCAGCTCCTTTGATGTTGCTGGCTACGAGCAGTACTTC. Protein product: CASSSFDVAGYEQYF.

The V and J genes are TRBV5-6 and TRBJ2-3; D may be TRBD2 (5 bases). V gave up 4 bases and J gave up 6 bases, with 12 bases separating them. Germline V lookup: CDR1 SGHDT, CDR2 YYEEEE. The CDR3 extends over 13 amino acids. The CDR3 loop is CASSDDSGDTQYF. DNA of the CDR3: TGTGCCAGCAGCGATGACTCGGGGGATACGCAGTATTTT.

The CDR3 sequence is CASSPMDRANTGELFF. CDR3 bases: TGTGCCAGCAGCCCGATGGACAGGGCGAACACCGGGGAGCTGTTTTTT. The rearrangement joins TRBV5-4 to TRBJ2-2; 8 bases are shared with TRBD1. Germline loops: CDR1 SGHNT, CDR2 YYREEE (reference sequence). The CDR3 runs 16 residues. J gave up 0 bases and V 4 bases, and 5 bases lay outside the gene matches.

This clone is termed medium-sized. The chain joins TRBV5-1 to TRBJ1-3; 8 bases line up with TRBD1. Losses at the gene ends were 0 bases for V and 0 bases for J; bases not matched to a gene: 11. The CDR3 has 19 residues. The germline CDR1 and CDR2 sequences are SGHRS and YFSETQ. The CDR3 loop is CASSLVFGQGRSSGNTIYF. DNA for the CDR3: TGCGCCAGCAGCTTGGTGTTCGGACAGGGTCGGAGCTCTGGAAACACCATATATTTT.

The chain uses TRBV5-1 and TRBJ1-4; D is possibly TRBD1 (5 bases). The CDR3 has 15 residues. V gave up 4 bases and J gave up 0 bases, with 10 bases separating them. CDR1 and CDR2 from the germline V gene are SGHRS and YFSETQ. CDR3 sequence reads: CASSQGPTTNEKLFF. CDR3 DNA: TGCGCCAGCAGCCAGGGACCTACAACTAATGAAAAACTGTTTTTT.

This clone is deemed medium-sized. The CDR3 here is CASSQDRGGYGYTF. In DNA form, the CDR3 reads TGCGCCAGCAGCCAAGACAGGGGGGGCTATGGCTACACCTTC. The V call is TRBV4-3, the J call TRBJ1-2; 7 bases fit TRBD1. There are 14 residues in the CDR3. The germline V gene has CDR1 LGHNA and CDR2 YSLEER. Trimming cost V 0 bases and J 4 bases; bases outside gene matches: 2.

This rearrangement joins TRBV6-1 to TRBJ2-1, with TRBD1 matching 10 bases. The CDR3 totals 14 residues. Germline V gene lookup returns CDR1 MNHNS and CDR2 SASEGT. Unmatched junction bases numbered 0, after V lost 1 base and J lost 6 bases. In DNA, the CDR3 is TGTGCCAGCAGTGAAGGGACAGGGGGCAATGAGCAGTTCTTC. Residues: CASSEGTGGNEQFF.

This clone is medium-sized. The chain has TRBV7-9 and TRBJ2-2; no firm D call. Germline V CDR1 and CDR2: SEHNR, FQNEAQ (reference sequence). The CDR3 loop spans 15 amino acids. Trimming removed 5 bases at V and 2 bases at J, with 12 bases between. The CDR3 is CASSPLLGNTGELFF. CDR3 coding DNA: TGTGCCAGCAGCCCGCTATTGGGAAACACCGGGGAGCTGTTTTTT.

The chain joins TRBV19 to TRBJ2-1; 11 positions agree with TRBD2. Germline lookup yields CDR1 LNHDA and CDR2 SQIVND (reference sequence). V shed 5 bases, J shed 3 bases, and the junction held 9 bases outside the gene matches. There are 17 residues in the CDR3. In DNA form, the CDR3 reads TGTGCCAGTAGTTCCCGAATTCTAGCGGGAGGCTACAATGAGCAGTTCTTC. Protein product: CASSSRILAGGYNEQFF.

The chain couples TRBV19 to TRBJ2-2; TRBD1 or TRBD2 may be the D gene (5 bases each). Per germline, CDR1 LNHDA and CDR2 SQIVND (reference sequence). This CDR3 comprises 15 residues. V lost 6 bases, J lost 0 bases, and 11 bases lay in between. The CDR3 region is CASSPGTPNTGELFF. The CDR3 coding sequence is TGTGCCAGTAGCCCAGGGACCCCGAACACCGGGGAGCTGTTTTTT.

The chain uses TRBV6-5 and TRBJ1-5, with D maybe TRBD1 (5 bases). The V gene lost 4 bases and the J gene lost 5 bases, with 9 bases spanning the gap. In germline, CDR1 is MNHEY, CDR2 SVGAGI. CDR3 length: 13 amino acids. The CDR3 DNA follows: TGTGCCAGCAGTTCTGAAGGGGATCAGCCCCAGCATTTT. This gives the protein CASSSEGDQPQHF.

This clone was detected once. The gene calls are TRBV6-5 and TRBJ1-1; 8 bases fit TRBD1. Germline loops: CDR1 MNHEY, CDR2 SVGAGI. The CDR3 contains 14 residues. The V and J ends lost 2 bases and 4 bases, in that order; junction bases with no gene match: 3. CDR3 coding DNA: TGTGCCAGCAGTTACAGGACAGGGTTCACTGAAGCTTTCTTT. Amino acid sequence: CASSYRTGFTEAFF.

CDR3 nucleotides: TGTGCCACCAGCAGTGGACAGGACTACGAGCAGTACTTC. Encoded protein: CATSSGQDYEQYF. The chain has TRBV15 and TRBJ2-7; 7 bases map to TRBD1. From germline, CDR1 is LNHNV and CDR2 YYDKDF (reference sequence). Trimming removed 3 bases from V and 3 bases from J; junction bases left unmatched: 2. This CDR3 is 13 amino acids long.

By share of the sample, this clone is medium-sized. J is TRBJ1-3 and V is TRBV6-1; no definite D call. Deletions cut 0 bases from V and 0 bases from J, with 6 bases between. The CDR3 spans 15 residues. CDR1 is MNHNS, CDR2 SASEGT, per germline. The chain's CDR3 is CASSEAPDSGNTIYF. The DNA of the CDR3 is TGTGCCAGCAGTGAAGCGCCAGACTCTGGAAACACCATATATTTT.

V is TRBV9 and J is TRBJ2-7, with a tentative D call TRBD1 (5 bases). Germline lookup yields CDR1 SGDLS and CDR2 YYNGEE. Trimming shortened V by 0 bases and J by 3 bases, and 10 bases separated the two germline ends. The CDR3 is made up of 14 amino acids. DNA of the CDR3: TGTGCCAGCAGCGTAGCCAGGGAAGGCTACGAGCAGTACTTC. The encoded protein is CASSVAREGYEQYF.

This rearrangement joins TRBV13 to TRBJ2-5; 12 positions agree with TRBD1. Per the germline V gene, CDR1 is PRHDT and CDR2 is FYEKMQ (reference sequence). Trimming cost V 5 bases and J 4 bases; bases outside gene matches: 5. This CDR3 comprises 15 residues. CDR3 in amino acids: CASSGGDRGRETQYF. In DNA form, the CDR3 reads TGTGCCAGCAGCGGAGGGGACAGGGGGCGAGAGACCCAGTACTTC.

The V gene is TRBV2, the J gene TRBJ2-3; 10 bases line up with TRBD2. This CDR3 region has 15 residues. The germline V gene encodes CDR1 SNHLY and CDR2 FYNNEI. V lost 6 bases and J lost 0; bases outside the gene matches: 3. This CDR3 is CASRASGGSTDTQYF. Here the CDR3 DNA reads TGTGCCAGCAGGGCTAGCGGGGGTAGCACAGATACGCAGTATTTT.

The chain joins TRBV5-8 to TRBJ2-7, with D maybe TRBD1 (6 bases). CDR1 and CDR2 from the germline V gene are SGHTS and YDEGEE. V lost 2 bases to trimming and J lost 6 bases, with 12 bases between them. This CDR3 is built from 13 residues. DNA of the CDR3: TGTGCCAGCAGCTTATACAGGGAAGCCGAGCAGTACTTC. The encoded protein is CASSLYREAEQYF.